These 20 T cell receptor beta chains share one sample of origin, sequenced in a study of T cell responses to AZD1222 COVID-19 vaccine. TCRdb's table, derived via immunoSEQ multiplex PCR, lists solely in-frame clones and lacks some. The sample lists 200,000 to 250,000 clones, less than 95% occurring once. Sequencing was performed on peripheral blood, taken 28 days after the second dose of the MenACWY control vaccine. Receptors originate from an adult who received the MenACWY meningococcal vaccine as a control.

V is TRBV27 and J is TRBJ1-1, with a possible D match to TRBD1 (5 bases). V was clipped by 5 bases and J by 7 bases, with 11 bases between them. CDR3 length: 12 residues. CDR1 is MNHEY, CDR2 SMNVEV, per germline (reference sequence). CDR3 amino acids: CASSPAGHEAFF. The CDR3 bases are TGTGCCAGCAGTCCCGCGGGGCATGAAGCTTTCTTT.

V gene TRBV5-8 combines with J gene TRBJ2-7; possibly TRBD2 for D (5 bases). Trimming removed 5 bases at V and 4 bases at J, with 16 bases between. This CDR3 has 14 amino acids. Germline loops: CDR1 SGHTS, CDR2 YDEGEE. The CDR3 DNA reads as TGTGCCAGCAGTCCGAGGAGCGGAGGATACGAGCAGTACTTC. Residues: CASSPRSGGYEQYF.

The rearrangement links TRBV20-1 to TRBJ2-1; D is perhaps TRBD1 (6 bases). This CDR3 has 11 amino acids. In germline, CDR1 is DFQATT, CDR2 SNEGSKA (reference sequence). Trimming left V 6 bases short and J 5 bases short, with 8 bases between. This CDR3 is CSARGHNEQFF. CDR3 nucleotides: TGCAGTGCCAGGGGTCACAATGAGCAGTTCTTC.

This clone appeared a single time. The rearrangement links TRBV7-3 to TRBJ1-1, with D maybe TRBD1 (5 bases). The germline CDR1 and CDR2 sequences are SGHTA and FQGTGA. V gave up 5 bases and J gave up 11 bases, with 18 bases separating them. The CDR3 is 13 residues long. The DNA for the CDR3 is TGTGCCAGCAGCGATGGCCCCACGGGGGAGGCTTTCTTT. Amino acids: CASSDGPTGEAFF.

V gene TRBV18 combines with J gene TRBJ1-2; unclear D gene. CDR1 and CDR2 (germline): KGHSH, LQKENI. The V end was cut by 6 bases, the J end by 8 bases, with 25 bases between. The CDR3 sequence is 16 residues long. In nucleotides, the CDR3 is TGTGCCAGCTCTCGGGAAGCCAACCTCCCCATGAAGGGCTACACCTTC. It yields the protein CASSREANLPMKGYTF.

V and J are TRBV9 and TRBJ1-1; the match to TRBD1 covers 8 bases. The V and J ends lost 4 bases and 3 bases, in that order; junction bases with no gene match: 8. Germline V gene lookup returns CDR1 SGDLS and CDR2 YYNGEE. The CDR3 covers 15 residues. The CDR3: CASSPSGGADTEAFF. Written as DNA, the CDR3 is TGTGCCAGCAGCCCCTCAGGGGGCGCGGACACTGAAGCTTTCTTT.

This chain uses TRBV2 with TRBJ2-1, with TRBD2 matching 14 bases. The junction had 16 bases not matched to a gene; V was cut back by 10 bases and J by 5 bases. Germline V gene data show CDR1 as SNHLY and CDR2 as FYNNEI. The CDR3 is 18 amino acids. The CDR3 DNA sequence: TGTGCCACCTTGATTGGGACTAGCGGGAGAGGGGCGAACAATGAGCAGTTCTTC. Translating it yields CATLIGTSGRGANNEQFF.

V is TRBV6-2 or TRBV6-3 and J is TRBJ1-4, with D tentatively TRBD1 (6 bases). The CDR3 length is 17 residues. V lost 6 bases to trimming and J lost 0 bases, with 17 bases between them. Germline CDR1 reads MNHEY; CDR2 reads SVGEGT. For the CDR3, the DNA is TGTGCCAGCAGCAAATACAGGGCCTCTTCAACTAATGAAAAACTGTTTTTT. Encoded protein: CASSKYRASSTNEKLFF.

In this sample, this clone turned up once. The chain carries TRBV19 and TRBJ1-2; no firm D call. Trimming stripped 11 bases from V and 2 bases from J, with 15 bases between. The CDR3 has 13 amino acids. Germline CDR1 LNHDA, CDR2 SQIVND (reference sequence). CDR3 coding DNA: TGTGCCGGAAGTAGCAGCCTCAACTATGGCTACACCTTC. Encoded protein: CAGSSSLNYGYTF.

The chain recombines TRBV10-3 with TRBJ2-1; D is ambiguous. This CDR3 spans 17 amino acids. Deletions cut 2 bases from V and 5 bases from J, with 19 bases between. Germline CDR1 reads ENHRY; CDR2 reads SYGVKD. The CDR3 coding sequence is TGTGCCATCAGTGAGACCAGATTCGGGTACCCCAACAATGAGCAGTTCTTC. It codes for CAISETRFGYPNNEQFF.

The chain has TRBV20-1 and TRBJ2-3; no definite D call. Trimming removed 0 bases at V and 9 bases at J, with 7 bases between. Germline lookup yields CDR1 DFQATT and CDR2 SNEGSKA (reference sequence). CDR3 length equals 11 residues. The CDR3 DNA is TGCAGTGCTAGAGATGGCCAGACGCAGTATTTT. Translating it yields CSARDGQTQYF.

The V gene is TRBV28, the J gene TRBJ2-7; TRBD2 might be the D (5 bases). V was shortened by 3 bases and J by 6 bases, with 12 bases between the two germline ends. Germline lookup yields CDR1 MDHEN and CDR2 SYDVKM. The CDR3 is 13 residues long. The DNA for the CDR3 is TGTGCCAGCAGTTTTTATAGCGAGGGCGAGCAGTACTTC. The encoded protein is CASSFYSEGEQYF.

The chain uses TRBV1 and TRBJ2-1. TRBV1 is a listed pseudogene. CDR3 size: 13 residues. CDR3 region: CTSSRGRYNEQFF. The CDR3 nucleotides read TGCACCAGCAGCCGGGGTAGGTACAATGAGCAGTTCTTC.

The V gene is TRBV23-1, the J gene TRBJ2-4; D ambiguous. TRBV23-1 is sorted into the ORF group, with uncertain function. Trimming took off 7 bases at V and 4 bases at J, with 11 bases between the two ends. CDR3 length equals 13 residues. The CDR3 reads CASIPRGKNIQYF. CDR3 coding DNA: TGCGCCAGCATTCCCCGCGGTAAAAACATTCAGTACTTC.

The table lists this clone with a count of one. This CDR3 is CASSAGGNQPQHF. CDR3 coding DNA: TGTGCCAGCAGTGCGGGGGGTAATCAGCCCCAGCATTTT. The chain employs TRBV6-4 and TRBJ1-5; TRBD1 is a possible D gene (5 bases). Trimming took off 4 bases at V and 4 bases at J, with 8 bases between the two ends. The CDR3 extends over 13 amino acids. The germline gives CDR1 MRHNA, CDR2 SNTAGT.

This sequence joins TRBV5-1 and TRBJ2-5; TRBD2 might be the D (6 bases). The ends were cut back, 3 bases at V and 5 bases at J, with 11 bases in the middle. Looked up from germline, CDR1 is SGHRS and CDR2 is YFSETQ. There are 13 residues in the CDR3. The CDR3 coding sequence is TGCGCCAGCAGCTGGAGGGAGACGGAGACCCAGTACTTC. Encoded protein: CASSWRETETQYF.

V is TRBV5-4 and J is TRBJ1-4; 7 nucleotides line up with TRBD1. The CDR3 is 16 amino acids. Germline trimming cut 1 base from V and 5 bases from J; bases unmatched to any gene: 8. CDR1 SGHNT and CDR2 YYREEE come from the germline V gene (reference sequence). CDR3 amino acids: CASSLNLGGRNEKLFF. The CDR3 DNA follows: TGTGCCAGCAGCTTGAATCTAGGGGGCAGAAATGAAAAACTGTTTTTT.

V and J are TRBV28 and TRBJ2-7; no reliable D call. This CDR3 contains 12 residues. Per the germline V gene, CDR1 is MDHEN and CDR2 is SYDVKM. The V and J ends lost 2 bases and 2 bases respectively, with 4 bases between them. The CDR3 coding sequence is TGTGCCAGCAGTTTAGACGCCTACGAGCAGTACTTC. This codes for CASSLDAYEQYF.

V is TRBV11-2 and J is TRBJ2-3; D may be TRBD2 (6 bases). Germline V lookup: CDR1 SGHAT, CDR2 FQNNGV. The CDR3 consists of 15 residues. Between the trimmed V and J ends, which lost 3 bases and 0 bases, there was a span of 10 bases. In nucleotides, the CDR3 is TGTGCCAGCAGCTTCCGCGGGACTAGCACAGATACGCAGTATTTT. Protein sequence: CASSFRGTSTDTQYF.

In its sample, this clone was seen once. The chain recombines TRBV6-2 or TRBV6-3 with TRBJ2-3; D call uncertain. CDR3 length equals 15 residues. The V end was cut by 3 bases, the J end by 2 bases, with 12 bases between. Germline V gene sequence: CDR1 MNHEY, CDR2 SVGEGT. The CDR3 coding sequence is TGTGCCAGCAGTTATCTGGCGGAGCCCACAGATACGCAGTATTTT. Translating it yields CASSYLAEPTDTQYF.